This T cell receptor (beta chain) came from a study of shared clonotypes between healthy human individuals. Points from the study as a whole: Four donors shared 4.5% to 6.5% of their naive CD4 clonotypes. Naive subsets generally exceeded memory subsets in estimated richness. It was anticipated that sequencing depth would influence how many clonotypes donors shared.

The CDR3 loop spans 14 amino acids. Trimming removed 2 bases at V and 8 bases at J, with 15 bases between. CDR1 is KGHSH and CDR2 is LQKENI in the germline V gene. Comments on this clone: Its antigen remains unknown.

Repertoires were generated with immunoSEQ multiplex PCR, while TCRdb's copy carries only in-frame clones and drops some. The table records a few million clones, around nine tenths of them present only once. V gene TRBV18 combines with J gene TRBJ1-1; D might be TRBD1 (5 bases). The receptor comes from a man younger than 35 in good health. The material sequenced was naive CD4+ T cells sorted from blood. The subset denotes: CD45RA+ positively selected. CDR3 DNA: TGTGCCAGCTCACCAGGGGGGACCTCCGCCGAAGCTTTCTTT. Protein: CASSPGGTSAEAFF.